One T cell receptor beta chain is described in this entry. These data come from a study of cytomegalovirus exposure and HLA in healthy donors. The PCR contained 60 Vbeta and 13 Jbeta primers. Produced via immunoSEQ multiplex PCR; TCRdb's table is partial and in-frame only. The sample records 100,000 to 150,000 clones, around 82% being singletons. CDR1 is SGHNT and CDR2 is YYREEE in the germline V gene (reference sequence). After removal of 0 bases from V and 0 bases from J, the junction contained 2 bases not matched to a gene. This CDR3 spans 16 amino acids. This sequence joins TRBV5-4 and TRBJ1-4; 7 nucleotides line up with TRBD1. The sequence was collected from a man aged 30 to 39 in good health and CMV-seropositive. Sequenced input: PBMCs. The CDR3 coding sequence is TGTGCCAGCAGCTTGGGAGGGACAGCAACTAATGAAAAACTGTTTTTT. Translation: CASSLGGTATNEKLFF. Variable domain in full (rest from reference TRBV5-4 and TRBJ1-4): ETGVTQSPTHLIKTRGQQVTLRCSSQSGHNTVSWYQQALGQGPQFIFQYYREEENGRGNFPPRFSGLQFPNYSSELNVNALELDDSALYLCASSLGGTATNEKLFFGSGTQLSVL.